The present TCR beta chain was sequenced within a study of blood T cells in healthy people across ages. The use of a sample-barcoded 5' primer and a J-beta primer mix characterized a second PCR of roughly 6 to 11 cycles. TCRdb reprocessed the 5' RACE reads with MiXCR, giving one entry per CDR3 protein. The sample lists over 1,500,000 distinct CDR3 sequences; around half were seen once. The sequence came from a woman in her thirties or forties in good health. The sequenced material came from blood.

This CDR3 is CASSPIVSGSSTDTQYF. The CDR3 nucleotides read TGTGCCAGCTCACCAATCGTAAGTGGGAGTAGCACAGATACGCAGTATTTT. The rearrangement links TRBV18 to TRBJ2-3; D possibly corresponds to TRBD2 (5 bases). Trimming shortened V by 2 bases and J by 0 bases, and 15 bases separated the two germline ends. There are 17 residues in the CDR3. Germline-derived CDR1 and CDR2 are KGHSH and LQKENI.